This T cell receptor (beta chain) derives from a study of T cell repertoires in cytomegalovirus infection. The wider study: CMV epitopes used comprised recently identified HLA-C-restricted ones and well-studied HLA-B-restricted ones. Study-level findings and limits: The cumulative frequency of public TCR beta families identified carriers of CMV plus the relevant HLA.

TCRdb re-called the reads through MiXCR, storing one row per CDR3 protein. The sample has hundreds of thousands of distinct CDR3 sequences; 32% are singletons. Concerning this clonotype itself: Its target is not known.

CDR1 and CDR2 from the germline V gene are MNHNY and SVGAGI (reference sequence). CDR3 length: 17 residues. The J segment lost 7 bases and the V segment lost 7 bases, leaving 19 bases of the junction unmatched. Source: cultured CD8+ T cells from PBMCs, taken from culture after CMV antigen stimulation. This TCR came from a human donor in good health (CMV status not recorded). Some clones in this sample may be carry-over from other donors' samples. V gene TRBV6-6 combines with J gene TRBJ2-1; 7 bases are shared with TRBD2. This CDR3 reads CASITFDGREGVNEQFF. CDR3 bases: TGTGCCAGCATCACCTTCGATGGGAGGGAGGGTGTGAATGAGCAGTTCTTC.